Listed here are 23 T cell receptor beta chains from one sample, sequenced in a study of T cells in Graves' hyperthyroidism and ophthalmopathy (dated by TCRdb to about 2019). The library relied on multiplex PCR. TCRdb lists the instrument as Illumina HiSeq 2000. The TCR beta CDR3 regions were amplified from the RNA transcripts. A first-round RT-PCR of the TCR CDR3 used the HTBI primer set with the Qiagen OneStep RT-PCR kit. TCRdb itself trimmed the public reads at Q25 with fastp, ran MiXCR and retained productive beta chains. One record per CDR3 amino acid sequence lists the most common genes and DNA. The sample has about 510,000 distinct CDR3 sequences on record, 46% of them singletons. Around 44% of the sample is in the top ten clones. The specimen sequenced was peripheral blood or thyroid tissue (not recorded which). The receptors come from an adult woman with Graves' disease, either hyperthyroidism or ophthalmopathy (not recorded which).

This chain connects TRBV10-3 to TRBJ2-2, with D tentatively TRBD1 (6 bases). The germline gives CDR1 ENHRY, CDR2 SYGVKD. With 4 bases removed from V and 5 bases from J, the gap between germline ends came to 8 bases. CDR3 size: 13 residues. Written as DNA, the CDR3 is TGTGCCATCAGTGCGCAGGGGACCGGGGAGCTGTTTTTT. This encodes CAISAQGTGELFF.

About this clonotype: Sequence at one end of the junction differs from germline and may be a read error. The V gene is TRBV2, the J gene TRBJ1-6, with TRBD1 as a possible D gene (5 bases). The CDR3 contains 13 residues. Germline V gene sequence: CDR1 SNHLY, CDR2 FYNNEI. The CDR3 DNA is TGTGCCAGCAGGGAAGACAGATATTCACCCCTCCACTTT. It specifies CASREDRYSPLHF.

This rearrangement joins TRBV7-2 to TRBJ1-2; D is unclear. CDR1 and CDR2 (germline): SGHTA, FQGNSA. V lost 2 bases and J lost 9, with 13 bases in between. The CDR3 length is 13 residues. The DNA of the CDR3 is TGTGCCAGCAGCTTATTGGGCGGGCAACGCTACACCTTC. The encoded protein is CASSLLGGQRYTF.

This clonotype was seen ten or more times. The chain recombines TRBV5-1 with TRBJ1-1; D not certain. The CDR3 has 14 residues. V lost 0 bases to trimming and J lost 0 bases, with 6 bases between them. The germline CDR1 and CDR2 sequences are SGHRS and YFSETQ. The CDR3: CASSLAELNTEAFF. As DNA, the CDR3 is TGCGCCAGCAGCTTGGCCGAGTTGAACACTGAAGCTTTCTTT.

The genes are TRBV7-2 and TRBJ1-2, with TRBD1 matching 7 bases. The CDR3 has 14 amino acids. The germline gives CDR1 SGHTA, CDR2 FQGNSA. V trimming: 1 base; J trimming: 7 bases; junction bases outside the gene matches: 6. The CDR3 sequence: CASSLGTGVSGYTF. The CDR3 region has the DNA TGTGCCAGCAGCTTAGGGACAGGAGTCTCTGGCTACACCTTC.

This clonotype was detected only a few times. One end of the junction is discordant with germline, which a read error may explain. This rearrangement joins TRBV2 to TRBJ1-2; 7 bases are a match to TRBD1. Germline assignment: CDR1 SNHLY and CDR2 FYNNEI. The CDR3 loop spans 12 amino acids. The CDR3 nucleotides are TGTGCCAGCAATGAACAGGGGAATGGCTACACCTTC. Its protein product is CASNEQGNGYTF.

The chain combines TRBV9 with TRBJ2-2; tentatively, D is TRBD1 (7 bases). This CDR3 has 16 amino acids. The ends were cut back, 1 base at V and 2 bases at J, with 12 bases in the middle. From germline, CDR1 is SGDLS and CDR2 YYNGEE. The CDR3 is CASSVSGGGNTGELFF. As DNA, the CDR3 is TGTGCCAGCAGCGTATCAGGGGGAGGAAACACCGGGGAGCTGTTTTTT.

This clonotype was detected ten times or more. A clone one base away is much larger, so this may be a read error. The CDR3 DNA reads TGTGCCATCAGCGAGTACCAAGGGACCCAGTACTTC. It translates to CAISEYQGTQYF. The rearrangement uses TRBV10-3 and TRBJ2-5; D call uncertain. In germline, CDR1 is ENHRY, CDR2 SYGVKD. The CDR3 is made up of 12 amino acids.

The CDR3 nucleotides are TGCAGTGCTTCAGGGGGGGTGGACAGGGAGAATCAGCCCCAGCATTTT. This sequence encodes CSASGGVDRENQPQHF. The V and J genes are TRBV20-1 and TRBJ1-5; 8 bases agree with TRBD1. This CDR3 region has 16 residues. The germline gives CDR1 DFQATT, CDR2 SNEGSKA (reference sequence). V lost 5 bases to trimming and J lost 4 bases; unmatched junction nucleotides: 13.

J is TRBJ1-2 and V is TRBV29-1; unclear D gene. The germline gives CDR1 SQVTM, CDR2 ANQGSEA. Trimming took 3 bases from V and 5 from J, leaving 10 bases between them. CDR3 length: 12 amino acids. CDR3 sequence reads: CSVDEVVYGYTF. The CDR3 coding sequence is TGCAGCGTTGACGAGGTCGTGTATGGCTACACCTTC.

This chain connects TRBV10-3 to TRBJ1-1; a possible D gene is TRBD1 (6 bases). CDR1 ENHRY and CDR2 SYGVKD come from the germline V gene. V dropped 6 bases and J dropped 1 base, with 15 bases sitting between them. The CDR3 runs 15 residues. The CDR3: CAISTGLGGNTEAFF. The CDR3 DNA reads as TGTGCCATCAGCACAGGGTTGGGTGGGAACACTGAAGCTTTCTTT.

CDR3 sequence reads: CSASDQGSGETQYF. The CDR3, as DNA: TGCAGTGCTAGTGATCAGGGATCTGGAGAGACCCAGTACTTC. This rearrangement joins TRBV20-1 to TRBJ2-5; D is perhaps TRBD1 (5 bases). The CDR3 runs 14 residues. Germline values: CDR1 DFQATT, CDR2 SNEGSKA (reference sequence). Deletions cut 3 bases from V and 4 bases from J, with 15 bases between.

This clonotype was recorded at least ten times. The chain is built from TRBV6-5 and TRBJ2-5; TRBD1 aligns across 10 bases. Germline CDR1 is MNHEY and CDR2 is SVGAGI. Trimming at V came to 6 bases and at J to 4 bases, leaving 8 bases not matched to a gene. The CDR3 covers 15 residues. CDR3 DNA sequence: TGTGCCAGCAGCCTATTCGGGACAGGGGCAGAGACCCAGTACTTC. This encodes CASSLFGTGAETQYF.

On this clonotype: This sequence may be a read error, since a much larger clone differs from it by one base. The chain is built from TRBV16 and TRBJ1-2; 10 bases are shared with TRBD1. CDR1 and CDR2 from the germline V gene are KGHSY and FQNENV. The CDR3 runs to 16 residues. In DNA form, the CDR3 reads TGTGCCAACAGCCAAGAGACAGGGGGCCAATCGGATGGCTACACCTTC. This gives the protein CANSQETGGQSDGYTF.

This clonotype was observed a handful of times. The rearrangement uses TRBV19 and TRBJ1-1; no reliable D call. The CDR3 sequence is 12 residues long. V was pared by 8 bases and J by 7 bases, with 14 bases between. CDR1 LNHDA and CDR2 SQIVND come from the germline V gene (reference sequence). CDR3 coding DNA: TGTGCCAGTCGGCCGCGGGAGGATGAAGCTTTCTTT. Its translation: CASRPREDEAFF.

This clonotype occurred once. The chain links TRBV24-1 to TRBJ1-5; D perhaps matches TRBD1 (6 bases). The ends were cut back, 2 bases at V and 4 bases at J, with 14 bases in the middle. This CDR3 has 16 amino acids. Germline V CDR1 and CDR2: KGHDR, SFDVKD. The chain's CDR3 is CATSDWTARRNQPQHF. The CDR3 nucleotides are TGTGCCACCAGTGATTGGACAGCTAGGAGGAATCAGCCCCAGCATTTT.

This clonotype was recorded many times. The chain combines TRBV10-3 with TRBJ1-1; D gene ambiguous. Germline V lookup: CDR1 ENHRY, CDR2 SYGVKD. The CDR3 extends over 13 amino acids. V shed 4 bases and J shed 1 base, with 7 bases lying between them. In DNA form, the CDR3 reads TGTGCCATCAGTGTATCACAGAACACTGAAGCTTTCTTT. The encoded protein is CAISVSQNTEAFF.

The sample holds many counts of this clonotype. The genes are TRBV20-1 and TRBJ1-1, with D unclear. The CDR3 has 14 amino acids. V was clipped by 3 bases and J by 3 bases, with 14 bases between them. Germline values: CDR1 DFQATT, CDR2 SNEGSKA (reference sequence). The CDR3 sequence is CSARGSSGYTEAFF. The CDR3 DNA is TGCAGTGCTAGGGGGTCATCGGGATACACTGAAGCTTTCTTT.

A few counts support this clonotype. J is TRBJ1-4 and V is TRBV19, with 7 bases that match TRBD1. The germline V gene encodes CDR1 LNHDA and CDR2 SQIVND (reference sequence). J lost 7 bases, V lost 5 bases, and 7 bases had no gene match. CDR3 size: 14 residues. CDR3 DNA: TGTGCCAGTAGTCCAGGGACAGAAATTGAAAAACTGTTTTTT. It translates to CASSPGTEIEKLFF.

The chain links TRBV5-1 to TRBJ2-7, with TRBD1 identical over 8 bases. V trimming: 2 bases; J trimming: 2 bases; junction bases outside the gene matches: 9. Germline V gives CDR1 SGHRS, CDR2 YFSETQ. The CDR3 totals 16 residues. CDR3 sequence (DNA): TGCGCCAGCAGCTTAAGGACAGGGAACCTTCCCTACGAGCAGTACTTC. The encoded protein is CASSLRTGNLPYEQYF. The complete variable domain, with remaining parts taken from reference TRBV5-1 and TRBJ2-7, reads KAGVTQTPRYLIKTRGQQVTLSCSPISGHRSVSWYQQTPGQGLQFLFEYFSETQRNKGNFPGRFSGRQFSNSRSEMNVSTLELGDSALYLCASSLRTGNLPYEQYFGPGTRLTVT.

This clonotype appeared a single time. V and J are TRBV7-2 and TRBJ1-1, with TRBD1 matching 10 bases. V dropped 5 bases and J dropped 5; count of bases not matched to a gene: 5. The CDR3 has 14 residues. Germline V gives CDR1 SGHTA, CDR2 FQGNSA. As DNA, the CDR3 is TGTGCCAGCAGCCCTGAGGACAGGGGGACTGAAGCTTTCTTT. Translated: CASSPEDRGTEAFF.

The chain links TRBV7-9 to TRBJ2-7; TRBD2 aligns across 9 bases. In germline, CDR1 is SEHNR, CDR2 FQNEAQ (reference sequence). Trimming at V came to 8 bases and at J to 1 base, leaving 6 bases not matched to a gene. The CDR3 length is 14 residues. CDR3 in amino acids: CASPTSGPSYEQYF. The CDR3 DNA reads TGTGCCAGCCCCACTAGCGGGCCTTCCTACGAGCAGTACTTC.

The table lists this clonotype with a few counts. This chain uses TRBV7-9 with TRBJ1-2; D may be TRBD1 (5 bases). Trimming cost V 5 bases and J 2 bases, with 21 bases left between them. The CDR3 is 17 amino acids. Germline loops: CDR1 SEHNR, CDR2 FQNEAQ (reference sequence). The CDR3 sequence: CASSPSGGGSANYGYTF. The DNA for the CDR3 is TGTGCCAGCAGCCCCAGCGGGGGTGGATCCGCCAACTATGGCTACACCTTC.